The 2 T cell receptor beta chains below come from one sample, sequenced in a study of T cell responses to AZD1222 COVID-19 vaccine. TCRdb's copy holds only in-frame clones and misses some; the assay was immunoSEQ multiplex PCR. The sample records about 110,000 clones, 87% being singletons. Sample: peripheral blood, taken 28 days after the second AZD1222 dose. Source of these receptors: an adult who received the AZD1222 COVID-19 vaccine.

The rearrangement joins TRBV27 to TRBJ1-5, with D unclear. The V gene's germline CDR1 is MNHEY and CDR2 SMNVEV (reference sequence). Deletions cut 6 bases from V and 0 bases from J, with 9 bases between. CDR3 length: 14 amino acids. The CDR3 DNA reads TGTGCCAGCAGCCTAATTTATAGCAATCAGCCCCAGCATTTT. Encoded protein: CASSLIYSNQPQHF.

The chain carries TRBV4-1 and TRBJ2-7; 11 positions match TRBD2. CDR3 length equals 16 residues. V trimming: 3 bases; J trimming: 1 base; junction bases outside the gene matches: 5. Germline CDR1 is MGHRA and CDR2 is YSYEKL. Written as DNA, the CDR3 is TGCGCCAGCAGCCAGTCTCTAGCGGGGGGTTCCTACGAGCAGTACTTC. Translating gives CASSQSLAGGSYEQYF.